Listed below are T cell receptor beta chains from one sample, sequenced in a study of neurological immune-mediated disorders. TCRdb independently ran MiXCR on the 5' RACE reads; one entry per CDR3 protein. The data hold tens of thousands of distinct CDR3 sequences, with 3.5% to 5.5% observed a single time. The sequenced sample consisted of PBMCs. The receptors originated from a man younger than 40 with multiple sclerosis. The CDR3 runs from the conserved cysteine through the conserved F or W. D genes are given only for firm matches. Expanded clones are given a class, and other clones once, few, many or no size at all.

>TRBV13|13|TRBJ2-7|many|TRBD1
TGTGCCAGCAGCTTGGACAGGCGGTACGAGCAGTACTTC
CASSLDRRYEQYF
>TRBV5-5|15|TRBJ1-5|few|-
TGTGCCAGCAGCTTGAGGGAGGTCCAAAATCAGCCCCAGCATTTT
CASSLREVQNQPQHF
>TRBV4-1|16|TRBJ2-3|many|TRBD1
TGCGCCAGCAGCCAGCAGGGGGTGGCGATCGCTGATACGCAGTATTTT
CASSQQGVAIADTQYF
>TRBV29-1|14|TRBJ2-2|many|-
TGCAGCGTTGAAATATGGGGGAACACCGGGGAGCTGTTTTTT
CSVEIWGNTGELFF
>TRBV20-1|16|TRBJ2-3|many|TRBD2
TGCAGTGCTTCACCCCTAGCGGGGGGGAGCACAGATACGCAGTATTTT
CSASPLAGGSTDTQYF
>TRBV15|15|TRBJ2-1|many|TRBD2
TGTGCCACCAGCAGAGATCTGACTAGCGGGAATGAGCAGTTCTTC
CATSRDLTSGNEQFF
>TRBV6-5|14|TRBJ1-1|-|TRBD1
TGTGCCAGCAGTCCGGGGGACAGGGACACTGAAGCTTTCTTT
CASSPGDRDTEAFF
>TRBV10-2|15|TRBJ1-1|many|-
TGCGCCAGCAGTGACAAAGCAGGGGTGAGGACTGAAGCTTTCTTT
CASSDKAGVRTEAFF
>TRBV20-1|15|TRBJ1-2|-|-
TGCAGTGCTAGATCCCACCAGGAACAGGCTTATGGCTACACCTTC
CSARSHQEQAYGYTF
>TRBV30|14|TRBJ1-1|-|-
TGTGCCTGGAGTGTAGAACGGGGATCCGCTGAAGCTTTCTTT
CAWSVERGSAEAFF
>TRBV6-6|14|TRBJ1-5|few|-
TGTGCCAGCAGTGGCGACACTAGCAATCAGCCCCAGAATTTT
CASSGDTSNQPQNF
>TRBV5-6|16|TRBJ2-2|few|TRBD1
TGTGCCAGCAGCCTGCCCGGGACAGTTAACACCGGGGAGCTGTTTTTT
CASSLPGTVNTGELFF
>TRBV13|15|TRBJ2-2|many|-
TGTGCCAGCAGCTTACCGGCCCGGTCCACCGGGGAGCTGTTTTTT
CASSLPARSTGELFF
>TRBV12-3/TRBV12-4|15|TRBJ2-5|many|-
TGTGCCAGCAGTTTAAGGGGAGGAAGCCAAGAGACCCAGTACTTC
CASSLRGGSQETQYF
>TRBV18|16|TRBJ1-1|-|TRBD1
TGTGCCAGCTCCCCCGTAGGGGGCTATACGAACACTGAAGCTTTCTTT
CASSPVGGYTNTEAFF
>TRBV7-6|15|TRBJ2-7|many|TRBD2
TGTGCCAGCAGCTTAGGTTGGGGAGGGAACTACGAGCAGTACTTC
CASSLGWGGNYEQYF
>TRBV5-1|14|TRBJ1-1|-|-
TGCGCCAGCAGCACGGACGGGAGAAACACTGAAGCTTTCTTT
CASSTDGRNTEAFF
>TRBV9|15|TRBJ2-1|many|-
TGTGCCAGCAGCGTAGGACAGATCCCGTACAATGAGCAGTTCTTC
CASSVGQIPYNEQFF
>TRBV20-1|16|TRBJ2-5|many|TRBD2
TGCAGTGCTCCCGGGACTAGCGGGGGTTTCCAAGAGACCCAGTACTTC
CSAPGTSGGFQETQYF
>TRBV20-1|11|TRBJ1-1|many|-
TGCAGTGCGACTGACCGGGGGGAAGCTTTCTTT
CSATDRGEAFF
>TRBV7-9|14|TRBJ1-1|few|-
TGTGCCAGCACCAAGGGAAAGGGGAACACTGAAGCTTTCTTT
CASTKGKGNTEAFF
>TRBV9|17|TRBJ2-2|many|TRBD1
TGTGCCAGCAGCACGCGTCCGACAGGGGGAAACACCGGGGAGCTGTTTTTT
CASSTRPTGGNTGELFF
>TRBV20-1|15|TRBJ2-3|many|TRBD2
TGCAGTGCTAGAGATTTGGGACTAGCATCAGATACGCAGTATTTT
CSARDLGLASDTQYF
>TRBV20-1|14|TRBJ1-5|-|TRBD1
TGCAGTGCCCGGCCTGCGACAGGGTTCCAGCCCCAGCATTTT
CSARPATGFQPQHF
>TRBV5-4|14|TRBJ2-2|many|-
TGTGCCAGCAGCGCGGGACTTCTCACCGGGGAGCTGTTTTTT
CASSAGLLTGELFF
>TRBV5-1|14|TRBJ1-2|few|TRBD1
TGCGCCAGCAGCGTGCAGGGGGACAGCTATGGCTACACCTTC
CASSVQGDSYGYTF
>TRBV7-3|15|TRBJ1-1|many|-
TGTGCCAGCAGCCGACTTGGGGGGGCGAACACTGAAGCTTTCTTT
CASSRLGGANTEAFF
>TRBV20-1|14|TRBJ1-4|many|-
TGCAGTGCTAGAGTACGGCAGGGCGGCGAAAAACTGTTTTTT
CSARVRQGGEKLFF
>TRBV5-6|16|TRBJ2-3|many|-
TGTGCCAGCAGCTTTTTTGACAGTCCTAGCACAGATACGCAGTATTTT
CASSFFDSPSTDTQYF
>TRBV5-1|13|TRBJ1-3|medium-sized|-
TGCGCCAGCGGGGACGGCTCTGGAAACACCATATATTTT
CASGDGSGNTIYF
>TRBV6-6|15|TRBJ2-2|-|-
TGTGCCAGCAGCTCCCAGGGGCCCTATACCGGGGAGCTGTTTTTT
CASSSQGPYTGELFF
>TRBV7-8|14|TRBJ1-1|-|-
TGTGCCAGCAGCCCGCCGGGGACGAACACTGAAGCTTTCTTT
CASSPPGTNTEAFF
>TRBV5-5|15|TRBJ1-5|-|-
TGTGCCAGCAGCTTAGGTCGGCAGAGCAATCAGCCCCAGCATTTT
CASSLGRQSNQPQHF
>TRBV20-1|14|TRBJ1-5|-|-
TGCAGTGCTAGTCGCCTCAGGCCGAATCAGCCCCAGCATTTT
CSASRLRPNQPQHF
>TRBV20-1|14|TRBJ1-2|many|TRBD1
TGCAGTGCTATTCAACAGGGGGCAGGGTATGGCTACACCTTC
CSAIQQGAGYGYTF
>TRBV12-3/TRBV12-4|14|TRBJ1-4|many|-
TGTGCCAGCAGTTTAGAAGGATCCAATGAAAAACTGTTTTTT
CASSLEGSNEKLFF
>TRBV7-9|14|TRBJ1-1|many|TRBD1
TGTGCCAGCAGCTCACACAGGGACAGGAATGAAGCTTTCTTT
CASSSHRDRNEAFF
>TRBV6-6|13|TRBJ2-1|-|-
TGTGCCTGCGTGGGGTCTCGATACAATGAGCAGTTCTTC
CACVGSRYNEQFF
>TRBV5-6|14|TRBJ2-4|many|-
TGTGCCAGCAGCTTGGTTACCGGGGTCAACATTCAGTACTTC
CASSLVTGVNIQYF
>TRBV5-1|14|TRBJ2-5|many|-
TGCGCCAGCAGCTTTGCAGGGGTCCAAGAGACCCAGTACTTC
CASSFAGVQETQYF
>TRBV2|13|TRBJ1-2|many|-
TGTGCCAGCACAGCCGCTAAACCAGATGGCTACACCTTC
CASTAAKPDGYTF
>TRBV7-9|14|TRBJ1-2|many|-
TGTGCCAGCAGCTTAAAGGGGCCCTTCGATGGCTACACCTTC
CASSLKGPFDGYTF
>TRBV20-1|13|TRBJ2-2|-|-
TGCAGTGATAGGAAGACGGCCGTCGGGGAGCTGTTTTTT
CSDRKTAVGELFF
>TRBV7-6|14|TRBJ2-7|few|-
TGTGCCAGCAGCACGACGGGGCAGGGATTCGAGCAGTACTTC
CASSTTGQGFEQYF
>TRBV7-8|15|TRBJ2-1|once|-
TGTGCCAGCAGCAAGGGACGGACGGAGATAAATGAGCAGTTCTTC
CASSKGRTEINEQFF
>TRBV7-9|13|TRBJ1-2|many|-
TGTGCCAGCAGCTTAGATGAAGTCTATGGCTACACCTTC
CASSLDEVYGYTF
>TRBV7-9|13|TRBJ1-2|many|TRBD1
TGTGCCAGCAGCTCCCGGGACAGAGGATACTACACCTTC
CASSSRDRGYYTF
>TRBV6-1|20|TRBJ1-5|many|-
TGTGCCAGCAGTGCACAGAGGGGCCCGAGGATGGCGATGGGCAATCAGCCCCAGCATTTT
CASSAQRGPRMAMGNQPQHF
>TRBV11-2|14|TRBJ1-4|many|-
TGTGCCAGCAGCCCGCGTGGGACTAATGAAAAACTGTTTTTT
CASSPRGTNEKLFF
>TRBV6-6|16|TRBJ2-5|many|-
TGTGCCAGCAGCTTTGGGGGCGGACCGCGAGTGGAGACCCAGTACTTC
CASSFGGGPRVETQYF
>TRBV5-5|16|TRBJ2-7|many|-
TGTGCCAGCAGCTTGTATTTGCCAGGGGCCGGCTACGAGCAGTACTTC
CASSLYLPGAGYEQYF
>TRBV4-1|13|TRBJ2-1|many|TRBD2
TGCGCCAGCAGCCCGGGACTATTGAGTGAGCAGTTCTTC
CASSPGLLSEQFF
>TRBV12-3/TRBV12-4|14|TRBJ1-2|many|-
TGTGCCAGCAGCGTCCATGGGTCCGGCTATGGCTACACCTTC
CASSVHGSGYGYTF